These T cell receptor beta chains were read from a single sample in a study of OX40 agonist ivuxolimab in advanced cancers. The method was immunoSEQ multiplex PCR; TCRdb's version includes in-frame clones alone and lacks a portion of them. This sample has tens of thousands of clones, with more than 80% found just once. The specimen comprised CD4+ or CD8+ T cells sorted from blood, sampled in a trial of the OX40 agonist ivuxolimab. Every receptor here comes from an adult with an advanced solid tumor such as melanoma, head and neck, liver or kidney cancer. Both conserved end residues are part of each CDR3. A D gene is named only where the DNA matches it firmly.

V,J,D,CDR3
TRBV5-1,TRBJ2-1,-,CASSFQGNEQFF
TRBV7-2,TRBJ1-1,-,CASSLEVNTEAFF
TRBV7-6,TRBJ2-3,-,CASSRDIGNTQYF
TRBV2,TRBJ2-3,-,CASSDGGLQADTQYF
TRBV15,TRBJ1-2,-,CATSRERQYGYTF
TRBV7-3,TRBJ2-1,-,CASSAGTVNNEQFF
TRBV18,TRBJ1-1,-,CASSPSRTENTEAFF
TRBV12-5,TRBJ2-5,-,CASGLGTYQETQYF
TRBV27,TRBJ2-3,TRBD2,CASSFTSEQTSTDTQYF
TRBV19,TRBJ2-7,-,CASSPELAGYEQYF
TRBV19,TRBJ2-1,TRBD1,CATVRDRGNNEQFF
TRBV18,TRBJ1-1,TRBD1,CASSPLPGQGVMNTEAFF
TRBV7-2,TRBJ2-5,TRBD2,CASSLGLAGQETQYF
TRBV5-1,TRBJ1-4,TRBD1,CASSFRTGVNEKLFF
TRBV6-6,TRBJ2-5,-,CASSYTIGGPERGQYF
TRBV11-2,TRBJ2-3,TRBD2,CASSLPPSGGTDTQYF
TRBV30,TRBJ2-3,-,CAWSVSAMGADTQYF
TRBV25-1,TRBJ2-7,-,CASTGTTGHYEQYF
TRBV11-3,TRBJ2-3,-,CASGLAVLGTQYF
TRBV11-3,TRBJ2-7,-,CASSLETGTGEQYF
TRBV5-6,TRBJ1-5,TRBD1,CASSLQGSDLPQHF
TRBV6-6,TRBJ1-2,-,CASSVSSNGYTF
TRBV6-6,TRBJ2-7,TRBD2,CASRQGLAGDEQYF
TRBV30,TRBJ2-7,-,CAWSEKRPPYEQYF
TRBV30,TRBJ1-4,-,CAWSGTGTNEKLFF
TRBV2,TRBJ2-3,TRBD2,CASRRFSGATDTQYF
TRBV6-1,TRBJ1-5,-,CASSDGEYSNQPQHF
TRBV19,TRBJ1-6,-,CASSSAAGTNSPLHF
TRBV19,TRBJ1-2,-,CASTNLGVIYGYTF
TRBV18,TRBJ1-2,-,CASSPYALDSFYTF
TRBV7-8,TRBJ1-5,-,CASSKSPAGQPQHF
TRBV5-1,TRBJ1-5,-,CASSLGATGLGQPQHF
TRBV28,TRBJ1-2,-,CASSSLWGGYTF
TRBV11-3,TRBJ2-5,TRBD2,CASSLGTGGREETQYF